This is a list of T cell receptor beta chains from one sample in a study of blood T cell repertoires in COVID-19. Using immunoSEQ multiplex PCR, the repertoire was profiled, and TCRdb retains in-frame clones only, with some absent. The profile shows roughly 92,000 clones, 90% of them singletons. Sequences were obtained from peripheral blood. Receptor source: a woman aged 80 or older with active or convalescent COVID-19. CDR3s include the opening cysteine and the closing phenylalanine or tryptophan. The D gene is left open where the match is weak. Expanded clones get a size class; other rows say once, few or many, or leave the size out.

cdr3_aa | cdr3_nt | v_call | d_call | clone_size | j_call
CASTTDYGYTF | TGTGCCAGCACCACAGACTATGGCTACACCTTC | TRBV7-9 | - | once | TRBJ1-2
CASSLTFRQPQHF | TGTGCCAGCAGTTTAACGTTTAGACAGCCCCAGCATTTT | TRBV12-3/TRBV12-4 | - | few | TRBJ1-5
CATSNGIGELFF | TGTGCCACCAGCAACGGGATCGGGGAGCTGTTTTTT | TRBV15 | - | once | TRBJ2-2
CASSLAVGEYGYTF | TGTGCCAGCAGTCTAGCGGTAGGGGAGTATGGCTACACCTTC | TRBV28 | - | - | TRBJ1-2
CSVRSAGFEAKNIQYF | TGCAGCGTAAGAAGTGCAGGGTTTGAGGCCAAAAACATTCAGTACTTC | TRBV29-1 | - | - | TRBJ2-4
CASSGGAATEAFF | TGCGCCAGCAGTGGAGGGGCGGCCACTGAAGCTTTCTTT | TRBV5-1 | - | few | TRBJ1-1
CASSPEQGLGNEQFF | TGTGCCAGCAGTCCCGAACAGGGGTTGGGGAATGAGCAGTTCTTC | TRBV28 | TRBD1 | - | TRBJ2-1
CASSSLGQGPYSNQPQHF | TGTGCCAGCAGTTCCCTGGGACAGGGGCCCTATAGCAATCAGCCCCAGCATTTT | TRBV6-2/TRBV6-3 | TRBD1 | - | TRBJ1-5
CASSFYSYTEAFF | TGTGCCAGCAGCTTTTACAGTTACACTGAAGCTTTCTTT | TRBV7-9 | - | - | TRBJ1-1
CASRVLAGGPGYNEQFF | TGTGCCAGCAGGGTACTAGCGGGAGGGCCAGGGTACAATGAGCAGTTCTTC | TRBV21-1 | - | - | TRBJ2-1
CASSHLTGGNTEAFF | TGTGCCAGCAGCCATTTAACAGGGGGGAACACTGAAGCTTTCTTT | TRBV4-2 | TRBD1 | - | TRBJ1-1
CSASTSGVYNEQFF | TGCAGTGCTAGTACGAGCGGGGTGTACAATGAGCAGTTCTTC | TRBV20-1 | TRBD2 | - | TRBJ2-1
CASSPGGALHF | TGTGCCAGCAGCCCGGGGGGTGCCCTCCACTTT | TRBV7-6 | - | - | TRBJ1-6
CASRNRGLNTEAFF | TGTGCCAGCAGGAACAGGGGGCTGAACACTGAAGCTTTCTTT | TRBV27 | TRBD1 | few | TRBJ1-1
CASSYARDSTYEQYF | TGTGCCAGCAGTTACGCCCGGGACAGTACCTACGAGCAGTACTTC | TRBV6-6 | TRBD1 | - | TRBJ2-7
CASSLRYRSNRSQETQYF | TGTGCCAGCAGCTTAAGATACAGGTCGAACAGGTCCCAAGAGACCCAGTACTTC | TRBV11-2 | - | once | TRBJ2-5
CASTLSGQGADEQYF | TGTGCCAGCACCCTTAGTGGACAGGGGGCCGACGAGCAGTACTTC | TRBV7-2 | TRBD1 | - | TRBJ2-7
CASSLELAGDEQYF | TGTGCCAGCAGCTTGGAACTAGCGGGAGACGAGCAGTACTTC | TRBV5-4 | TRBD2 | - | TRBJ2-7
CASSLGTTISYEQYF | TGTGCCAGCAGCTTGGGGACTACTATCTCCTACGAGCAGTACTTC | TRBV5-4 | - | - | TRBJ2-7
CASSLGLFDTQYF | TGTGCCAGCAGTCTCGGACTATTCGATACGCAGTATTTT | TRBV6-5 | - | - | TRBJ2-3
CSASVALGQAAGELFF | TGCAGTGCTAGTGTTGCTTTGGGACAGGCTGCCGGGGAGCTGTTTTTT | TRBV20-1 | TRBD1 | - | TRBJ2-2
CASMRGLVNQPQHF | TGTGCCAGCATGCGGGGGCTAGTCAATCAGCCCCAGCATTTT | TRBV2 | - | few | TRBJ1-5
CASTTNSVNEQFF | TGTGCCAGCACCACGAACTCGGTTAATGAGCAGTTCTTC | TRBV5-4 | - | - | TRBJ2-1
CASSPVGAGYSYEQYF | TGTGCCAGCAGCCCAGTGGGCGCAGGCTACTCCTACGAGCAGTACTTC | TRBV5-6 | - | - | TRBJ2-7
CASSGTGLTSNQPQHF | TGTGCCAGCAGCGGGACAGGACTCACTAGCAATCAGCCCCAGCATTTT | TRBV6-6 | TRBD1 | - | TRBJ1-5
CASIPSGIRYEQYF | TGTGCCAGCATACCGTCAGGGATCAGGTACGAGCAGTACTTC | TRBV28 | - | - | TRBJ2-7
CAWSARAEGTQYF | TGTGCCTGGAGTGCCCGGGCCGAGGGGACCCAGTACTTC | TRBV30 | - | - | TRBJ2-5
CASRAGRTGYGYTF | TGTGCCAGCAGAGCCGGACGGACAGGCTATGGCTACACCTTC | TRBV27 | TRBD1 | once | TRBJ1-2
CASSLSLPDTQYF | TGTGCCAGCAGCTTATCACTCCCAGATACGCAGTATTTT | TRBV7-2 | - | few | TRBJ2-3
CASSLNLDRGPEGYTF | TGTGCCAGCAGTTTAAACTTAGACAGGGGGCCGGAGGGCTACACCTTC | TRBV28 | TRBD1 | - | TRBJ1-2
CASSVGRNEQFF | TGTGCCAGCAGCGTAGGGCGGAATGAGCAGTTCTTC | TRBV9 | - | - | TRBJ2-1
CASRWGLAEYNEQFF | TGTGCCAGTCGCTGGGGACTAGCTGAGTACAATGAGCAGTTCTTC | TRBV19 | TRBD2 | - | TRBJ2-1
CASSLEPGQTPYGYTF | TGTGCCAGCAGCTTAGAACCCGGACAGACACCCTATGGCTACACCTTC | TRBV7-8 | - | - | TRBJ1-2